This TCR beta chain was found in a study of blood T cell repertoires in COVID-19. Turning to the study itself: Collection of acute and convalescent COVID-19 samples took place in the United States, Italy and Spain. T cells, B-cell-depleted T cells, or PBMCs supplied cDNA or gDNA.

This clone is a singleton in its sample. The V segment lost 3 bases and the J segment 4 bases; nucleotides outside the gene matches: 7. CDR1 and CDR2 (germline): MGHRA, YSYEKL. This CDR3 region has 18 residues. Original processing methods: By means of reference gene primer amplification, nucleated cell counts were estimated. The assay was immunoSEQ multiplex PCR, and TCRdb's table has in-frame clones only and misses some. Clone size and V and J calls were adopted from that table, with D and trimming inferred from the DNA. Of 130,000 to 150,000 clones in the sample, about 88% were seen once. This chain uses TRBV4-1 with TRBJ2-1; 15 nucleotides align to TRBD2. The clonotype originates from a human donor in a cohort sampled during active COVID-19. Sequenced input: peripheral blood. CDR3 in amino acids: CASSHPGLAGGTYNEQFF. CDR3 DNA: TGCGCCAGCAGCCACCCGGGACTAGCGGGGGGAACTTACAATGAGCAGTTCTTC.